This entry features one TCR beta chain sequence. Antigen: not known. The data were produced by immunoSEQ multiplex PCR, yet TCRdb's version contains in-frame clones alone and is incomplete. This sample has under 150,000 clones, with around 90% found just once. This specimen belongs to a study of T cell responses to AZD1222 COVID-19 vaccine. Study background: Second-dose recipients at about 4 or about 12 weeks were treated as one pooled group. Notes on the study in general: Elevations in Spike-specific TCR breadth and depth followed administration of two AZD1222 doses. Donors skewed white British and female; clonal diversity was possibly underestimated.

Specimen: peripheral blood, collected on day 0 of AZD1222 vaccination. The sequence derives from an adult in good health.

The CDR3 region has the DNA TGTGCCAGCCCCCCCCGGCGCACAGATACGCAGTATTTT. Residues: CASPPRRTDTQYF. This chain links TRBV19 with TRBJ2-3; D is unresolved. Germline CDR1 LNHDA, CDR2 SQIVND (reference sequence). Deletions cut 9 bases from V and 1 base from J, with 11 bases between. The CDR3 length is 13 residues.